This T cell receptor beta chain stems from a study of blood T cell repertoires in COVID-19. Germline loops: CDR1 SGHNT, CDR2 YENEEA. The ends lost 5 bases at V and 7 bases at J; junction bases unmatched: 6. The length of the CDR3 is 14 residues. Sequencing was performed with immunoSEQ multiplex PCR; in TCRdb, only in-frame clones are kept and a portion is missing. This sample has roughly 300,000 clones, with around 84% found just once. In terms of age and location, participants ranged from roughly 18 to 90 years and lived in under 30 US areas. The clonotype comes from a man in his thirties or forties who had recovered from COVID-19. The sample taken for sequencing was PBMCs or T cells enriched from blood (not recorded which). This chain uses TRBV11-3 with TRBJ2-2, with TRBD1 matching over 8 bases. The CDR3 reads CASSNTGGGGELFF. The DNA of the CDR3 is TGTGCCAGCAGCAACACAGGGGGTGGCGGGGAGCTGTTTTTT.